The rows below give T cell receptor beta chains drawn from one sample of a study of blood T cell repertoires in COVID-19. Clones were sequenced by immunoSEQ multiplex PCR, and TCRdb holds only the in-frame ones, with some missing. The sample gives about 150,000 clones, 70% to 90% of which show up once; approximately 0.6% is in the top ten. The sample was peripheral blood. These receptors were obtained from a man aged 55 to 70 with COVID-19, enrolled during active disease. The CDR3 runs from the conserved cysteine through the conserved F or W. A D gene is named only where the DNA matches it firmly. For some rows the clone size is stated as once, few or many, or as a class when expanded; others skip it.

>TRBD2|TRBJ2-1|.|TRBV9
CASSTGGSGAYEQFF
TGTGCCAGCAGCACCGGTGGTAGCGGGGCCTATGAGCAGTTCTTC
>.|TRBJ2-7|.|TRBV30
CAWRGRGHYEQYF
TGTGCCTGGAGAGGACGGGGTCACTACGAGCAGTACTTC
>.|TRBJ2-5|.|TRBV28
CASTLDNAKRTQYF
TGTGCCAGCACCCTGGACAACGCCAAGAGAACCCAGTACTTC
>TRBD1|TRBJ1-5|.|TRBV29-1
CSVSTGGDQPQHF
TGCAGCGTGAGTACAGGGGGGGATCAGCCCCAGCATTTT
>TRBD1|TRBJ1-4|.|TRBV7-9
CASSLRSQGGTNEKLFF
TGTGCCAGCAGCTTACGATCACAGGGGGGAACTAATGAAAAACTGTTTTTT
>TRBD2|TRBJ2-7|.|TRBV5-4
CASSLLAGGSYEQYF
TGTGCCAGCAGCTTACTAGCGGGGGGGTCCTACGAGCAGTACTTC
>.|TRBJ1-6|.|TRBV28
CASWLGSSYNSPLHF
TGTGCCAGCTGGTTGGGGAGCTCCTATAATTCACCCCTCCACTTT
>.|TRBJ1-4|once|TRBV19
CASSIGRNEKLFF
TGTGCCAGTAGTATCGGCAGGAATGAAAAACTGTTTTTT
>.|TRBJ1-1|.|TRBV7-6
CASSLTRTGNTEAFF
TGTGCCAGCAGCCTCACTCGGACGGGAAACACTGAAGCTTTCTTT
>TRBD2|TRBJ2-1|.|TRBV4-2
CASSQESASGSRNEQFF
TGTGCCAGCAGCCAAGAATCGGCTAGCGGGAGTAGGAATGAGCAGTTCTTC
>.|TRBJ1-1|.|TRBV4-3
CASSPLQENTEAFF
TGCGCCAGCAGCCCCCTTCAGGAGAACACTGAAGCTTTCTTT
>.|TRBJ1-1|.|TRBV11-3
CASSLGGHSTMNTEAFF
TGTGCCAGCAGCTTAGGGGGACACTCCACCATGAACACTGAAGCTTTCTTT
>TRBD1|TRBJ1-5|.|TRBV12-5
CASGLRDRNQPQHF
TGTGCTAGTGGTCTCCGGGACAGAAATCAGCCCCAGCATTTT
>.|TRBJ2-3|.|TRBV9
CASSVLSTDTQYF
TGTGCCAGCAGCGTATTAAGCACAGATACGCAGTATTTT
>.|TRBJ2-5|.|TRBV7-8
CASSLGAFSAQETQYF
TGTGCCAGCAGCTTAGGCGCCTTTAGCGCTCAAGAGACCCAGTACTTC
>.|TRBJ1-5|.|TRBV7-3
CASSLGAPGSGPQHF
TGTGCCAGCAGCTTAGGGGCGCCAGGGTCGGGGCCCCAGCATTTT
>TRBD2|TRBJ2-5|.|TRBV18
CASSPGRGVQETQYF
TGTGCCAGCTCACCAGGGCGGGGGGTCCAAGAGACCCAGTACTTC
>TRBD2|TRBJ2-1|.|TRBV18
CASSPQRVLAGSYNEQFF
TGTGCCAGCTCACCCCAGCGTGTTCTAGCGGGCTCCTACAATGAGCAGTTCTTC
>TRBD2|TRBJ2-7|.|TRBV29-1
CSAIAGGLTEQYF
TGCAGCGCCATAGCGGGAGGGCTAACCGAGCAGTACTTC
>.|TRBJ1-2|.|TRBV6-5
CASTLDGGGYGYTF
TGTGCCAGCACCCTAGATGGGGGGGGCTATGGCTACACCTTC